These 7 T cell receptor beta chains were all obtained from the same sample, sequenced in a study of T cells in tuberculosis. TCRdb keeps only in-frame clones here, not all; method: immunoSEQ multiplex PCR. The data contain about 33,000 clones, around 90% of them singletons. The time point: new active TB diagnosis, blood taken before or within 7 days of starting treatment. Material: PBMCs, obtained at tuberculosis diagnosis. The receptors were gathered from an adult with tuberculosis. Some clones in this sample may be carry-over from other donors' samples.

The CDR3 loop reads CASSLGAPNSGNTIYF. DNA of the CDR3: TGTGCCAGCAGCTTAGGGGCGCCTAACTCTGGAAACACCATATATTTT. The rearrangement uses TRBV5-4 and TRBJ1-3; a possible D gene is TRBD1 (5 bases). The V gene lost 2 bases and the J gene lost 0 bases, with 12 bases spanning the gap. CDR1 SGHNT and CDR2 YYREEE come from the germline V gene (reference sequence). The CDR3 extends over 16 amino acids.

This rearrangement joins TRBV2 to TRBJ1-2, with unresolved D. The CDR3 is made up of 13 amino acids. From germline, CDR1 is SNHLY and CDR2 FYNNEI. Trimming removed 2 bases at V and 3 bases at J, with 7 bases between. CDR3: CASSELEDYGYTF. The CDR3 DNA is TGTGCCAGCAGTGAACTGGAGGACTATGGCTACACCTTC.

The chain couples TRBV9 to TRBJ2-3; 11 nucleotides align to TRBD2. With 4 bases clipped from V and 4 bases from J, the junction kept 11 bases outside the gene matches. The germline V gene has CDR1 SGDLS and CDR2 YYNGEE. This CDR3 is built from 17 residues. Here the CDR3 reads CASSPVGSGGAPDTQYF. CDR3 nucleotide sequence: TGTGCCAGCAGCCCCGTGGGTAGCGGGGGGGCTCCAGATACGCAGTATTTT.

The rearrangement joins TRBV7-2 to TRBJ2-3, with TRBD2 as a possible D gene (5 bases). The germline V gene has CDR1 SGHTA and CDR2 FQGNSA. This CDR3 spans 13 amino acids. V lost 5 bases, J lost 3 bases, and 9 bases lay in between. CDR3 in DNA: TGTGCCAGCAGCCCCCGGGAAACAGATACGCAGTATTTT. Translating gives CASSPRETDTQYF.

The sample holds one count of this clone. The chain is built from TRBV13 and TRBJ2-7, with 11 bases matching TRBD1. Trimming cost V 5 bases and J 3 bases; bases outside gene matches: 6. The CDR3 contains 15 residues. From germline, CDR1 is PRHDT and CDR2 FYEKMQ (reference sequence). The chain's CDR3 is CASSIRTGGIYEQYF. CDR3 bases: TGTGCCAGCAGCATACGGACAGGGGGCATCTACGAGCAGTACTTC.

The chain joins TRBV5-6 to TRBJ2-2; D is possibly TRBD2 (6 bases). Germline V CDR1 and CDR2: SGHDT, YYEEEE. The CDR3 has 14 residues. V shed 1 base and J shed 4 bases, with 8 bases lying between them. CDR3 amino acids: CASSLNGGTGELFF. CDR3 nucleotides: TGTGCCAGCAGCTTGAACGGGGGCACCGGGGAGCTGTTTTTT. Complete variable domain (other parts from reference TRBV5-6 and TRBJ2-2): DAGVTQSPTHLIKTRGQQVTLRCSPKSGHDTVSWYQQALGQGPQFIFQYYEEEERQRGNFPDRFSGHQFPNYSSELNVNALLLGDSALYLCASSLNGGTGELFFGEGSRLTVL.

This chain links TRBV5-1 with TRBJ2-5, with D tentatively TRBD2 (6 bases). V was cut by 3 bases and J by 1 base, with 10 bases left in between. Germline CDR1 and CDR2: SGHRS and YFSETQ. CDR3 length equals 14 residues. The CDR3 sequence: CASSSGLSQETQYF. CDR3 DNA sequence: TGCGCCAGCAGCTCGGGACTGTCCCAAGAGACCCAGTACTTC.